These 8 T cell receptor beta chains were sequenced from one sample in a study of T cell changes during pregnancy in multiple sclerosis. Sequenced by immunoSEQ multiplex PCR; TCRdb stores in-frame clones only, minus some. Of tens of thousands of clones listed, around 91% are singletons. Sequences were derived from peripheral blood, sampled after pregnancy. These receptors originate from a female donor with multiple sclerosis, enrolled in a pregnancy study.

This chain links TRBV7-2 with TRBJ1-1; D is ambiguous. V gave up 5 bases and J gave up 8 bases, with 15 bases separating them. The germline CDR1 and CDR2 sequences are SGHTA and FQGNSA. The CDR3 length is 13 residues. Here the CDR3 DNA reads TGTGCCAGCAGCCCTAGCCGGTTAATAGAAGCTTTCTTT. Its translation is CASSPSRLIEAFF.

CDR3 protein: CASSYNRQNTEAFF. CDR3 in DNA: TGTGCCAGCAGTTACAACCGACAGAACACTGAAGCTTTCTTT. The chain couples TRBV6-5 to TRBJ1-1; D unclear. The V end lost 2 bases, the J end lost 1 base, and 8 bases lay between the germline ends. The CDR3 is 14 amino acids. Germline CDR1 is MNHEY and CDR2 is SVGAGI.

The CDR3 DNA follows: TGCGCCAGCAGCTGGGGACCGGGGGGCCAAGAGACCCAGTACTTC. Its translation is CASSWGPGGQETQYF. V is TRBV5-1 and J is TRBJ2-5; 7 positions match TRBD2. Per the germline V gene, CDR1 is SGHRS and CDR2 is YFSETQ. This CDR3 comprises 15 residues. Germline trimming cut 3 bases from V and 1 base from J; bases unmatched to any gene: 6.

V usage is TRBV5-1 and J usage is TRBJ2-1, with D maybe TRBD1 (6 bases). CDR3 length equals 17 residues. V was shortened by 1 base and J by 0 bases, with 14 bases between the two germline ends. Germline lookup yields CDR1 SGHRS and CDR2 YFSETQ. The CDR3 DNA reads TGCGCCAGCAGCTTGTGGCAGGGGCATAGCTCCTACAATGAGCAGTTCTTC. Its protein product is CASSLWQGHSSYNEQFF.

The genes are TRBV29-1 and TRBJ2-1, with 10 bases that match TRBD2. V shed 1 base and J 3 bases; nucleotides not matched to a gene: 3. This CDR3 spans 15 amino acids. Germline V gene data show CDR1 as SQVTM and CDR2 as ANQGSEA. The CDR3 region has the DNA TGCAGCGTTGAAGGGTCTAGCGGGGGCTACAATGAGCAGTTCTTC. Its protein product is CSVEGSSGGYNEQFF.

This clone was recorded only once. The chain joins TRBV19 to TRBJ2-7; the match to TRBD1 covers 7 bases. Germline V gene lookup returns CDR1 LNHDA and CDR2 SQIVND (reference sequence). CDR3 length: 11 residues. Trimming removed 5 bases from V and 5 bases from J; junction bases left unmatched: 0. The chain's CDR3 is CASSDRDEQYF. CDR3 DNA: TGTGCCAGTAGTGACAGGGACGAGCAGTACTTC.

V gene TRBV6-5 combines with J gene TRBJ2-7; 7 bases fit TRBD1. Per the germline V gene, CDR1 is MNHEY and CDR2 is SVGAGI. Losses at the gene ends were 5 bases for V and 2 bases for J; bases not matched to a gene: 6. The CDR3 contains 14 residues. Here the CDR3 DNA reads TGTGCCAGCAGTCACCGGGGACAGACCTACGAGCAGTACTTC. Translated: CASSHRGQTYEQYF.

This clone was seen just once. The chain recombines TRBV7-9 with TRBJ1-3; D uncertain. This CDR3 spans 14 amino acids. V gave up 6 bases and J gave up 3 bases, with 12 bases separating them. From germline, CDR1 is SEHNR and CDR2 FQNEAQ (reference sequence). The CDR3: CASRTDSRGNTIYF. The CDR3 nucleotides are TGTGCCAGCAGGACCGACTCCCGTGGAAACACCATATATTTT.